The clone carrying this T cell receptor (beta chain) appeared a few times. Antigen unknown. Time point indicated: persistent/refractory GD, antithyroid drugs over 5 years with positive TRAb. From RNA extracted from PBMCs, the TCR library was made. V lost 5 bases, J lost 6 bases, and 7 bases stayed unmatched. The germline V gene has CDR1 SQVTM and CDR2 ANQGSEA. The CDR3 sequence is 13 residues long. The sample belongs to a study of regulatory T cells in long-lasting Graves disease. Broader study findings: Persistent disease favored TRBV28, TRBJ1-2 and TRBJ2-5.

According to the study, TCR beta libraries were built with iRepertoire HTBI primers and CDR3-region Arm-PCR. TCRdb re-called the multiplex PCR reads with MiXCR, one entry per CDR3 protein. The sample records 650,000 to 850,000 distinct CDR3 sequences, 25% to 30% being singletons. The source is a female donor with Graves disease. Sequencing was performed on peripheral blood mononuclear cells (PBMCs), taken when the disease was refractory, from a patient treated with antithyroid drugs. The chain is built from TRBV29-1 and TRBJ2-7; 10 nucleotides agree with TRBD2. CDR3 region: CSVWLAGGTEQYF. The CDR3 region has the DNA TGCAGCGTTTGGTTAGCGGGAGGAACCGAGCAGTACTTC.